This record concerns one T cell receptor (beta chain) sequence. Original processing notes: The assay estimated nucleated cells by amplifying reference gene primers. Using immunoSEQ multiplex PCR, the repertoire was profiled, and TCRdb retains in-frame clones only, with some absent. V and J calls and clone size come straight from that table; D and trimming were deduced from the DNA. The sample includes roughly 72,000 clones, about four fifths seen only once; the top ten take approximately 5%. With 6 bases clipped from V and 3 bases from J, the junction kept 11 bases outside the gene matches. Germline CDR1 reads MNHEY; CDR2 reads SVGEGT. The CDR3 contains 18 residues. This record belongs to a study of blood T cell repertoires in COVID-19. Study at large: COVID-19 samples collected from the United States, Italy and Spain covered acute and convalescent phases. T cells, B-cell-depleted T cells, or PBMCs supplied cDNA or gDNA.

The chain is built from TRBV6-2 or TRBV6-3 and TRBJ2-6; 10 positions match TRBD1. The origin of this receptor is a woman at least 80 years old with active or convalescent COVID-19. Sequencing input: peripheral blood. The chain's CDR3 is CASSLMRQGASGANVLTF. The CDR3 DNA follows: TGTGCCAGCAGCCTCATGCGACAGGGGGCAAGTGGGGCCAACGTCCTGACTTTC.